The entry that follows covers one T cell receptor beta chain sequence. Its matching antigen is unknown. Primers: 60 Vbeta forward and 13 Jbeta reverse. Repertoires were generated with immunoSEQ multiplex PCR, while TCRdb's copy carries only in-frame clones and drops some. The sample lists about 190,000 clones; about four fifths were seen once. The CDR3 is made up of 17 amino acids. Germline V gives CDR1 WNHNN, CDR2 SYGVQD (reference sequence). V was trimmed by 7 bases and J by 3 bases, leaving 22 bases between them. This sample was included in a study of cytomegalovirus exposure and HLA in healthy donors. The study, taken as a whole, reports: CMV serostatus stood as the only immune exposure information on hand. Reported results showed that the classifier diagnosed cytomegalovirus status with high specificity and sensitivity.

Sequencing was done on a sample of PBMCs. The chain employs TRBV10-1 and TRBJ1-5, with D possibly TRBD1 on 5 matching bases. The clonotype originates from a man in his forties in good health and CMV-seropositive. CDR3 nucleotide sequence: TGCGCCAGCATAGGGGCGGGGGACCCTCGGAACAATCAGCCCCAGCATTTT. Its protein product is CASIGAGDPRNNQPQHF.